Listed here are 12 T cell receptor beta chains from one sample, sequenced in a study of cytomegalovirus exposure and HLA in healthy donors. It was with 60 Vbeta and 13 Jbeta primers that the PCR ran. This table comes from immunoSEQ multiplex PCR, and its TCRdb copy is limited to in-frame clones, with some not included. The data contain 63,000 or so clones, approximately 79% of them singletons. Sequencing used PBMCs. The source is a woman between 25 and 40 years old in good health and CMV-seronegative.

Written as DNA, the CDR3 is TGTGCCAGCAGCTTAGGGCCGCGGGATGAGCAGTTCTTC. Amino acid sequence: CASSLGPRDEQFF. The V and J genes are TRBV7-2 and TRBJ2-1, with D maybe TRBD2 (5 bases). CDR1 and CDR2 from the germline V gene are SGHTA and FQGNSA. The CDR3 length is 13 residues. Trimming removed 1 base at V and 8 bases at J, with 9 bases between.

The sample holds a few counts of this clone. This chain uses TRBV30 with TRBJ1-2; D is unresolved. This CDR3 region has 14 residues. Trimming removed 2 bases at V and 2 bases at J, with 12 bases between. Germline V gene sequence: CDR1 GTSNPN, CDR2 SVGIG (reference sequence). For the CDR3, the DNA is TGTGCCTGGAGTCGTGGCAGCGAAAACTATGGCTACACCTTC. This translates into CAWSRGSENYGYTF.

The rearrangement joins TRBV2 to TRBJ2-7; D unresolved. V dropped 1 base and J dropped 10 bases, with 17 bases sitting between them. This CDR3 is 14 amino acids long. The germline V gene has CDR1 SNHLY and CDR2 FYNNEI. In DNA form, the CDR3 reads TGTGCCAGCAGTGAAGGGAGAGCCACGATCGATCAGTACTTC. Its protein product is CASSEGRATIDQYF.

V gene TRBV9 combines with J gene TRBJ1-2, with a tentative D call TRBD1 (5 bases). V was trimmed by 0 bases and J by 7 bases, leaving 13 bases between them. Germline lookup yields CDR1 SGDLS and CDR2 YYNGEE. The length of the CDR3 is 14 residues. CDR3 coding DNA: TGTGCCAGCAGCGTAGTCTCGGGGGGAGGTGGCTACACCTTC. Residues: CASSVVSGGGGYTF.

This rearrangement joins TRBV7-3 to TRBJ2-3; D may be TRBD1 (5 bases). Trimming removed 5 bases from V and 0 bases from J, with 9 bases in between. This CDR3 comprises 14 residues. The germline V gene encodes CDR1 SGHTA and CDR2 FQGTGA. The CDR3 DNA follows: TGTGCCAGCAGCCCACAGGCGAGCACAGATACGCAGTATTTT. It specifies CASSPQASTDTQYF.

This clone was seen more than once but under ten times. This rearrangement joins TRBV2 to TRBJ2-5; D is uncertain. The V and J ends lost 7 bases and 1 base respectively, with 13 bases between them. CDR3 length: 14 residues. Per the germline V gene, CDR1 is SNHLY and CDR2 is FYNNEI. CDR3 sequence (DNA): TGTGCCAGCACGTTGGCAACGCCCCAAGAGACCCAGTACTTC. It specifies CASTLATPQETQYF.

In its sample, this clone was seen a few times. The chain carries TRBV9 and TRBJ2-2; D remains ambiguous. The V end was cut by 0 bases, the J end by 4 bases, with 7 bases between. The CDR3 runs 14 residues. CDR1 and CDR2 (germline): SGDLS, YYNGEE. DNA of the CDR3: TGTGCCAGCAGCGTAGATCCCCTCACCGGGGAGCTGTTTTTT. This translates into CASSVDPLTGELFF.

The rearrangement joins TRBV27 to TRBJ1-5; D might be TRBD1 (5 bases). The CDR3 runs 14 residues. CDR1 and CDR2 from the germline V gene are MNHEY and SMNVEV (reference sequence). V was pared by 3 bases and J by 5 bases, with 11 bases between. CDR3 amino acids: CASSLWGDDQPQHF. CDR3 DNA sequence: TGTGCCAGCAGTTTGTGGGGGGATGATCAGCCCCAGCATTTT.

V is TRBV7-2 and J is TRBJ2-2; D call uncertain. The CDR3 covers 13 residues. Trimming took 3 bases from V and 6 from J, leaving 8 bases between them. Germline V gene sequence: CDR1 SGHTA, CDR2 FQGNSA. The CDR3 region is CASSFLGPGELFF. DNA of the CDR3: TGTGCCAGCAGCTTCCTAGGCCCCGGGGAGCTGTTTTTT. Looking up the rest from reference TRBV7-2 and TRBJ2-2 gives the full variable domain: GAGVSQSPSNKVTEKGKDVELRCDPISGHTALYWYRQSLGQGLEFLIYFQGNSAPDKSGLPSDRFSAERTGGSVSTLTIQRTQQEDSAVYLCASSFLGPGELFFGEGSRLTVL.

In DNA form, the CDR3 reads TGTGCCAGCAGCTCTGACAGGGGGTGGTTCACCGGGGAGCTGTTTTTT. Amino acid sequence: CASSSDRGWFTGELFF. The chain combines TRBV5-6 with TRBJ2-2; 9 nucleotides align to TRBD1. Trimming removed 3 bases from V and 4 bases from J; junction bases left unmatched: 7. The CDR3 contains 16 residues. Germline CDR1 SGHDT, CDR2 YYEEEE.

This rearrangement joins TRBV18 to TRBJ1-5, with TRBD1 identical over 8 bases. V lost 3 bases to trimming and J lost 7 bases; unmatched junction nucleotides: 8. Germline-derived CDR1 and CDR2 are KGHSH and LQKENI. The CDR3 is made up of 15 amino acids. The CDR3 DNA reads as TGTGCCAGCTCACCTAGTGACAGGGGAGGACAGCCCCAGCATTTT. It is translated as CASSPSDRGGQPQHF.

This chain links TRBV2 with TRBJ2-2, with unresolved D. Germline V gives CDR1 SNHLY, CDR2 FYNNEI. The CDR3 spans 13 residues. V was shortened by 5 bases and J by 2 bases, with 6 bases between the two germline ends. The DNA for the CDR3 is TGTGCCAGCAGTCCCACTAACACCGGGGAGCTGTTTTTT. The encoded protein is CASSPTNTGELFF.